The 8 T cell receptor beta chains below all came from one sample that was sequenced in a study of blood T cell repertoires in COVID-19. The method was immunoSEQ multiplex PCR; TCRdb's version includes in-frame clones alone and lacks a portion of them. The repertoire consists of around 300,000 clones, with around four fifths occurring once and the leading ten covering roughly 9.4%. Sequencing was performed on peripheral blood. The source of these receptors is a woman between 50 and 59 years old who had recovered from COVID-19.

The chain carries TRBV7-9 and TRBJ1-4; D may be TRBD1 (6 bases). Germline loops: CDR1 SEHNR, CDR2 FQNEAQ (reference sequence). V dropped 6 bases and J dropped 7 bases, with 12 bases sitting between them. CDR3 size: 13 residues. The CDR3 DNA reads TGTGCCAGCAGGGGACAACCTGGTGAAAAACTGTTTTTT. This encodes CASRGQPGEKLFF.

The chain is built from TRBV9 and TRBJ1-2, with 8 bases identical to TRBD1. This CDR3 contains 15 residues. Trimming took 3 bases from V and 3 from J; bases not matched to a gene: 7. In germline, CDR1 is SGDLS, CDR2 YYNGEE. CDR3 protein: CASSAVPDRDYGYTF. The DNA for the CDR3 is TGTGCCAGCAGCGCAGTACCGGACAGGGACTATGGCTACACCTTC. The full variable domain, rest sourced from reference TRBV9 and TRBJ1-2, is DSGVTQTPKHLITATGQRVTLRCSPRSGDLSVYWYQQSLDQGLQFLIQYYNGEERAKGNILERFSAQQFPDLHSELNLSSLELGDSALYFCASSAVPDRDYGYTFGSGTRLTVV.

V is TRBV4-1 and J is TRBJ2-1; TRBD1 aligns across 8 bases. The V gene end was trimmed by 4 bases and the J gene end by 0 bases; junction bases not matched to a gene: 14. CDR3 size: 19 residues. Germline V gives CDR1 MGHRA, CDR2 YSYEKL. The CDR3 DNA follows: TGCGCCAGCAGCCGATCGGACAGGGTTCTCCCGTCCTCCTACAATGAGCAGTTCTTC. It translates to CASSRSDRVLPSSYNEQFF.

This chain uses TRBV11-2 with TRBJ1-1; D perhaps matches TRBD1 (6 bases). CDR3 length: 13 amino acids. From germline, CDR1 is SGHAT and CDR2 FQNNGV. Trimming took 1 base from V and 6 from J, leaving 9 bases between them. The CDR3 sequence is CASSLARGSEAFF. The CDR3 DNA follows: TGTGCCAGCAGCTTAGCCAGGGGCTCTGAAGCTTTCTTT. Full variable domain (remainder filled in from reference TRBV11-2 and TRBJ1-1): EAGVAQSPRYKIIEKRQSVAFWCNPISGHATLYWYQQILGQGPKLLIQFQNNGVVDDSQLPKDRFSAERLKGVDSTLKIQPAKLEDSAVYLCASSLARGSEAFFGQGTRLTVV.

This chain uses TRBV6-6 with TRBJ1-3; 7 positions agree with TRBD1. Germline V gene sequence: CDR1 MNHNY, CDR2 SVGAGI (reference sequence). The CDR3 consists of 16 residues. The V and J ends lost 6 bases and 2 bases, in that order; junction bases with no gene match: 10. The CDR3 reads CASSPRQGATGNTIYF. The CDR3 DNA follows: TGTGCCAGCAGCCCTCGACAGGGCGCAACTGGAAACACCATATATTTT.

The genes are TRBV28 and TRBJ1-5, with 8 bases that match TRBD1. Germline values: CDR1 MDHEN, CDR2 SYDVKM. Trimming cost V 6 bases and J 4 bases; bases outside gene matches: 5. The CDR3 runs to 14 residues. CDR3 in DNA: TGTGCCAGCAGCTCGGACAGGGTGAATCAGCCCCAGCATTTT. Translated: CASSSDRVNQPQHF.

The chain combines TRBV28 with TRBJ1-5; TRBD1 is a possible D gene (5 bases). This CDR3 has 14 amino acids. The V end lost 8 bases, the J end lost 6 bases, and 17 bases lay between the germline ends. Germline CDR1 reads MDHEN; CDR2 reads SYDVKM. The CDR3 DNA follows: TGTGCCAGCCTCTTGGGGGGAATGGGTCAGCCCCAGCATTTT. Protein sequence: CASLLGGMGQPQHF.

The V and J genes are TRBV7-3 and TRBJ2-7, with TRBD2 matching over 12 bases. The CDR3 is 14 residues long. After removal of 5 bases from V and 6 bases from J, the junction contained 5 bases not matched to a gene. Germline assignment: CDR1 SGHTA and CDR2 FQGTGA. CDR3 DNA: TGTGCCAGCAGCGAGACTAGCGGGAGTGCCGAGCAGTACTTC. This translates into CASSETSGSAEQYF.